Listed below are T cell receptor beta chains from one sample, sequenced in a study of blood T cell repertoires in COVID-19. The table came from immunoSEQ multiplex PCR; TCRdb's copy has only in-frame clones and leaves some out. The sample shows 60,000 to 65,000 clones, about four fifths of them seen only once. Sequenced sample: peripheral blood. The receptor set was obtained from a human donor in a cohort sampled during active COVID-19. Each CDR3 is given with its conserved first and last residue. D genes are given only for firm matches. Clone size, where shown, is once, few, many, or a class for clones that have expanded.

size,D,V,J,DNA,CDR3
many,.,TRBV6-6,TRBJ1-4,TGTGCCAGCAGCCCGAAGGGGTGGCTGAATGAAAAACTGTTTTTT,CASSPKGWLNEKLFF
few,TRBD2,TRBV15,TRBJ2-5,TGTGCCACCAGCAGAGATCGGGGGGGAGTGCAAGAGACCCAGTACTTC,CATSRDRGGVQETQYF
.,.,TRBV2,TRBJ1-3,TGTGCCAGCAGTGAAAGCGTCGGTAGAAACACCATATATTTT,CASSESVGRNTIYF
.,TRBD2,TRBV28,TRBJ2-3,TGTGCCAGCAGTTTACAGGGACTACTGGGGACAGATACGCAGTATTTT,CASSLQGLLGTDTQYF
.,TRBD1,TRBV3-1/TRBV3-2,TRBJ2-5,TGTGCCAGCAGCCAAGAAGGCAGGGGGATTGACCAGTACTTC,CASSQEGRGIDQYF
few,.,TRBV10-1,TRBJ2-5,TGCGCCAGCAGTGACATTGGGGCGATCCAGTACTTC,CASSDIGAIQYF
few,.,TRBV19,TRBJ1-5,TGTGCCAGTAGTATAGGGGGGCTTCAGCCCCAGCATTTT,CASSIGGLQPQHF
.,TRBD1,TRBV7-2,TRBJ1-6,TGTGCCAGCAGCGTCGGACAGGGGGCAAATTCACCCCTCCACTTT,CASSVGQGANSPLHF
.,TRBD2,TRBV5-1,TRBJ2-7,TGCGCCAGCAGCTCGCCGGGACTAGCGGGAGGGTTCTCCTACGAGCAGTACTTC,CASSSPGLAGGFSYEQYF
few,.,TRBV6-1,TRBJ2-3,TGTGCCAGCAGTGAAGGGCCCCTGGGCACAGATACGCAGTATTTT,CASSEGPLGTDTQYF
few,.,TRBV3-1/TRBV3-2,TRBJ1-1,TGTGCCAGCAGCCGAGGGGTCCGGGCGGGAAGTACTGAAGCTTTCTTT,CASSRGVRAGSTEAFF
.,TRBD1,TRBV9,TRBJ2-7,TGTGCCAGCAGCGCACGGACAGGGACCTACGAGCAGTACTTC,CASSARTGTYEQYF
.,.,TRBV6-2/TRBV6-3,TRBJ1-5,TGTGCCAGCAGTCCCAGGGTGCACCAGCCCCAGCATTTT,CASSPRVHQPQHF
.,TRBD1,TRBV9,TRBJ2-3,TGTGCCAGCAGCGTAGAGGGGGCAGGAGATACGCAGTATTTT,CASSVEGAGDTQYF
few,TRBD2,TRBV5-4,TRBJ2-1,TGTGCCAGCAGCTTGGGAGGCGGGAGTTACAATGAGCAGTTCTTC,CASSLGGGSYNEQFF
once,.,TRBV5-1,TRBJ2-7,TGCGCCAGCAGCTTCGGTTCCTACGAGCAGTACTTC,CASSFGSYEQYF
.,.,TRBV14,TRBJ2-1,TGTGCCAGCAGCCGGGCCCAGGGGACATCCTACAATGAGCAGTTCTTC,CASSRAQGTSYNEQFF
.,.,TRBV11-2,TRBJ2-7,TGTGCCAGCAGCCTCGCTCAGGGCCTGAACGAGTACTTC,CASSLAQGLNEYF
.,.,TRBV6-5,TRBJ2-7,TGTGCCAGCGGAAATACAGGGCTGCACGAGCAGTACTTC,CASGNTGLHEQYF